This passage covers 16 T cell receptor beta chains from one sample sequenced in a study of blood T cell repertoires in COVID-19. Only in-frame clones appear in the TCRdb table, and some are missing; sequencing was by immunoSEQ multiplex PCR. The sample lists roughly 150,000 clones, around 81% occurring once. Sequencing was performed on peripheral blood. The receptors come from a human donor in a cohort sampled during active COVID-19.

The rearrangement joins TRBV2 to TRBJ2-5; D unclear. CDR3 length: 11 amino acids. Trimming shortened V by 8 bases and J by 10 bases, and 14 bases separated the two germline ends. Germline V CDR1 and CDR2: SNHLY, FYNNEI. The CDR3 loop is CASGPRSDQYF. As DNA, the CDR3 is TGTGCCAGCGGGCCCCGTTCCGACCAGTACTTC.

The CDR3 DNA follows: TGTGCCAGTAGTATGGACAGGGGGGACTACGAGCAGTACTTC. This codes for CASSMDRGDYEQYF. The genes are TRBV19 and TRBJ2-7; TRBD1 agrees at 10 bases. The CDR3 sequence is 14 residues long. V shed 3 bases, J shed 3 bases, and the junction held 2 bases outside the gene matches. Per germline, CDR1 LNHDA and CDR2 SQIVND (reference sequence).

The gene calls are TRBV5-8 and TRBJ1-5, with a weak D call TRBD1 (5 bases). Trimming left V 3 bases short and J 16 bases short, with 20 bases between. CDR1 is SGHTS and CDR2 is YDEGEE in the germline V gene. This CDR3 is built from 13 residues. The DNA of the CDR3 is TGTGCCAGCAGCTGGAGGGGAGAAGTAATTTTACATTTT. Protein sequence: CASSWRGEVILHF.

The rearrangement links TRBV5-4 to TRBJ2-2, with 12 bases matching TRBD2. This CDR3 is 17 amino acids long. Germline CDR1 is SGHNT and CDR2 is YYREEE (reference sequence). The V and J ends lost 4 bases and 8 bases, in that order; junction bases with no gene match: 12. The CDR3 reads CASSLTSGGSLAGELFF. Here the CDR3 DNA reads TGTGCCAGCAGCCTAACTAGCGGGGGGTCCCTGGCAGGGGAGCTGTTTTTT.

V is TRBV15 and J is TRBJ2-2, with no clear D. CDR3 length: 11 residues. Trimming took 7 bases from V and 5 from J, leaving 5 bases between them. CDR1 is LNHNV, CDR2 YYDKDF, per germline (reference sequence). CDR3 loop: CATKRTGELFF. DNA of the CDR3: TGTGCCACCAAGAGGACCGGGGAGCTGTTTTTT.

The chain couples TRBV2 to TRBJ2-7; TRBD2 agrees at 12 bases. V was clipped by 4 bases and J by 4 bases; unmatched bases: 11. This CDR3 is built from 17 residues. The germline V gene has CDR1 SNHLY and CDR2 FYNNEI. The CDR3 loop is CASSGGLAGGPRYEQYF. CDR3 sequence (DNA): TGTGCCAGCAGTGGAGGTCTAGCGGGGGGGCCGAGGTACGAGCAGTACTTC.

This chain connects TRBV9 to TRBJ1-2; D not certain. Per the germline V gene, CDR1 is SGDLS and CDR2 is YYNGEE. V lost 4 bases to trimming and J lost 0 bases, with 10 bases between them. The CDR3 sequence is 14 residues long. CDR3 region: CASSLDTANYGYTF. In nucleotides, the CDR3 is TGTGCCAGCAGCTTAGACACAGCTAACTATGGCTACACCTTC.

The rearrangement joins TRBV2 to TRBJ1-2, with 7 bases matching TRBD1. The J segment lost 8 bases and the V segment lost 6 bases, leaving 15 bases of the junction unmatched. The CDR3 has 15 residues. Germline values: CDR1 SNHLY, CDR2 FYNNEI. CDR3 in amino acids: CASRDRRQGPGGYTF. CDR3 DNA sequence: TGTGCCAGCAGGGACAGGCGACAGGGTCCCGGGGGCTACACCTTC. Full variable domain (outside the CDR3, taken from reference TRBV2 and TRBJ1-2): EPEVTQTPSHQVTQMGQEVILRCVPISNHLYFYWYRQILGQKVEFLVSFYNNEISEKSEIFDDQFSVERPDGSNFTLKIRSTKLEDSAMYFCASRDRRQGPGGYTFGSGTRLTVV.

The chain carries TRBV28 and TRBJ2-7; TRBD2 matches at 9 bases. The CDR3 contains 15 residues. The germline V gene encodes CDR1 MDHEN and CDR2 SYDVKM. V dropped 5 bases and J dropped 2; count of bases not matched to a gene: 7. CDR3 sequence reads: CASSPTPSGAYEQYF. In nucleotides, the CDR3 is TGTGCCAGCAGTCCGACCCCTAGCGGGGCCTACGAGCAGTACTTC.

The V call is TRBV11-2, the J call TRBJ1-4, with 7 bases identical to TRBD1. CDR1 and CDR2 from the germline V gene are SGHAT and FQNNGV. The CDR3 sequence is 14 residues long. After removal of 1 base from V and 10 bases from J, the junction contained 6 bases not matched to a gene. The CDR3 here is CASSLGRDSRKLFF. In nucleotides, the CDR3 is TGTGCCAGCAGCTTAGGTCGGGACAGCCGAAAACTGTTTTTT.

The J gene is TRBJ1-6, the V gene TRBV6-5; perhaps TRBD1 as D (5 bases). The CDR3 runs 14 residues. Germline CDR1 is MNHEY and CDR2 is SVGAGI. V shed 6 bases and J shed 8 bases, with 14 bases lying between them. CDR3 bases: TGTGCCAGCAGACGTGGGACTTTAGATTCACCCCTCCACTTT. Translating gives CASRRGTLDSPLHF.

J is TRBJ2-5 and V is TRBV15, with D possibly TRBD2 on 6 matching bases. Germline V lookup: CDR1 LNHNV, CDR2 YYDKDF (reference sequence). The CDR3 spans 13 residues. Trimming pared 0 bases from V and 5 bases from J, leaving 7 bases between. DNA for the CDR3: TGTGCCACCAGCAGAGAGGGGAGGGAGACCCAGTACTTC. Protein: CATSREGRETQYF.

This sequence joins TRBV18 and TRBJ1-1; D is perhaps TRBD1 (6 bases). Trimming pared 6 bases from V and 2 bases from J, leaving 13 bases between. This CDR3 is 14 amino acids long. Germline V gives CDR1 KGHSH, CDR2 LQKENI. The CDR3 loop reads CASSAEQGNTEAFF. The CDR3 DNA is TGTGCCAGCTCCGCAGAACAGGGTAACACTGAAGCTTTCTTT.

The rearrangement uses TRBV7-2 and TRBJ2-5; 10 bases fit TRBD2. This CDR3 has 16 residues. Germline assignment: CDR1 SGHTA and CDR2 FQGNSA. With V trimmed by 2 bases and J by 4 bases, 7 bases remained unmatched. CDR3 in amino acids: CASSLLSGGALETQYF. In DNA form, the CDR3 reads TGTGCCAGCAGCTTATTGAGCGGGGGGGCCTTAGAGACCCAGTACTTC.

This chain connects TRBV10-3 to TRBJ2-7, with 10 bases fitting TRBD1. Germline CDR1 is ENHRY and CDR2 is SYGVKD. The V gene end was trimmed by 4 bases and the J gene end by 3 bases; junction bases not matched to a gene: 3. The CDR3 is made up of 14 amino acids. The CDR3 DNA is TGTGCCATCAGTGGGGACAGGGGAAACTACGAGCAGTACTTC. This translates into CAISGDRGNYEQYF.

V and J are TRBV5-4 and TRBJ2-3; 9 nucleotides line up with TRBD2. Germline trimming cut 4 bases from V and 1 base from J; bases unmatched to any gene: 16. CDR3 length: 19 residues. CDR1 and CDR2 from the germline V gene are SGHNT and YYREEE (reference sequence). The CDR3 region has the DNA TGTGCCAGCAGCCCTTTTACGCGGGGGGGCCGTGAGGGCACAGATACGCAGTATTTT. Its translation: CASSPFTRGGREGTDTQYF. The full variable domain, rest sourced from reference TRBV5-4 and TRBJ2-3, is ETGVTQSPTHLIKTRGQQVTLRCSSQSGHNTVSWYQQALGQGPQFIFQYYREEENGRGNFPPRFSGLQFPNYSSELNVNALELDDSALYLCASSPFTRGGREGTDTQYFGPGTRLTVL.